This T cell receptor (beta chain) was recovered during a study of T cells in Graves' hyperthyroidism and ophthalmopathy. Study-wide results and limits: Peripheral blood also featured most of the thyroid clonotypes expanded above 0.001.

There were TCR beta CDR3 regions amplified from RNA transcripts. When the TCR CDR3 underwent first-round RT-PCR, the HTBI primer set was used. One entry per CDR3 protein, called by TCRdb with MiXCR from the multiplex PCR reads. The sample records about 260,000 distinct CDR3 sequences, approximately 21% being singletons. At least ten counts were recorded for this clonotype. Its antigen is still unknown. V lost 5 bases and J 2 bases, leaving 10 bases between the germline ends. CDR3 size: 13 residues. Germline V CDR1 and CDR2: MNHNS, SASEGT. This receptor was taken from a man aged 25-40 years with Graves' ophthalmopathy. The V and J genes are TRBV6-1 and TRBJ2-7; D remains unclear. Source material: blood. The CDR3 loop reads CASSLDMAYEQYF. The CDR3 bases are TGTGCCAGCAGTCTCGACATGGCCTACGAGCAGTACTTC.